The rows below give T cell receptor beta chains drawn from one sample of a study of T cell responses to AZD1222 COVID-19 vaccine. Sequencing was performed with immunoSEQ multiplex PCR; in TCRdb, only in-frame clones are kept and a portion is missing. The table includes over 150,000 clones, 85% to 95% detected once. The material sequenced was peripheral blood, taken on day 0 of AZD1222 vaccination. The receptor set was obtained from an adult in good health. Both conserved end residues are part of each CDR3. The D gene is left open where the match is weak. Clone size is shown for a subset of rows, as once, few, many or a class of expanded clone.

clone_size | cdr3_length | j_call | v_call | d_call | cdr3_nt | cdr3_aa
- | 14 | TRBJ1-4 | TRBV18 | TRBD1 | TGTGCCAGCTCCGGGACAGGGGGTAATGAAAAACTGTTTTTT | CASSGTGGNEKLFF
- | 15 | TRBJ1-4 | TRBV19 | - | TGTGCCAGTGGGGAGACAGCTACAACTAATGAAAAACTGTTTTTT | CASGETATTNEKLFF
- | 13 | TRBJ1-5 | TRBV6-2/TRBV6-3 | - | TGTGCCAGCAGTGACCAAAGCAATCAGCCCCAGCATTTT | CASSDQSNQPQHF
- | 14 | TRBJ1-2 | TRBV28 | TRBD1 | TGTGCCAGCAGACCCCCGCAAGGGGGCATTGGCTACACCTTC | CASRPPQGGIGYTF
- | 15 | TRBJ1-4 | TRBV3-1/TRBV3-2 | - | TGTGCCAGCAGCCTAGGCGAACAGGGATTGGAAAAACTGTTTTTT | CASSLGEQGLEKLFF
- | 15 | TRBJ1-2 | TRBV27 | - | TGTGCCAGCAGTTTTCGGGACGGGGACCTATATGGCTACACCTTC | CASSFRDGDLYGYTF
- | 15 | TRBJ1-4 | TRBV11-2 | TRBD1 | TGTGCCAGCAGCTTAGCCAGGGGGCAGGGTGAAAAACTGTTTTTT | CASSLARGQGEKLFF
- | 13 | TRBJ2-2 | TRBV7-9 | - | TGTGCCAGCAGCTTACCGAACACCGGGGAGCTGTTTTTT | CASSLPNTGELFF
- | 15 | TRBJ1-1 | TRBV12-5 | - | TGTGCTAGTGGTCCCGGCTCCACGTTACTAGGGGACGCTTTCTTT | CASGPGSTLLGDAFF
- | 16 | TRBJ1-4 | TRBV6-5 | - | TGTGCCAGCAGTTTTTCTTTTAAGGCCACGGGGGAAAAACTGTTTTTT | CASSFSFKATGEKLFF
once | 13 | TRBJ2-1 | TRBV5-4 | - | TGTGCCAGCACCCTGACCGGAGGGGATGAGCAGTTCTTC | CASTLTGGDEQFF
- | 14 | TRBJ1-1 | TRBV24-1 | - | TGTGCCACCAGTGATTTAGGGCTGGACACTGAAGCTTTCTTT | CATSDLGLDTEAFF
- | 14 | TRBJ1-2 | TRBV5-1 | - | TGCGCCAGCAGCTTGGGAGGGACCAACTATGGCTACACCTTC | CASSLGGTNYGYTF
- | 14 | TRBJ2-4 | TRBV18 | - | TGTGCCAGCTCACCACCCACGTCAGAAAACATTCAGTACTTC | CASSPPTSENIQYF
- | 15 | TRBJ1-1 | TRBV28 | TRBD1 | TGTGCCAGCAGTATGAACAGGGGCATTAACACTGAAGCTTTCTTT | CASSMNRGINTEAFF
- | 15 | TRBJ1-5 | TRBV30 | - | TGTGCCTGGAGTGTGGGTTGGGGGGAGGATCAGCCCCAGCATTTT | CAWSVGWGEDQPQHF
- | 15 | TRBJ1-1 | TRBV7-9 | - | TGTGCCAGCAGCCTGGTAGAGGGAGCGAACACTGAAGCTTTCTTT | CASSLVEGANTEAFF
- | 16 | TRBJ2-1 | TRBV6-2/TRBV6-3 | - | TGTGCCAGCAGTTCCCCTAGGGAGAACGGCAACGATGAGCAGTTCTTC | CASSSPRENGNDEQFF
- | 13 | TRBJ2-2 | TRBV27 | TRBD1 | TGTGCCAGCAGTCCTCGGGACAGGGGTAGGATGTTTTTT | CASSPRDRGRMFF
- | 14 | TRBJ1-4 | TRBV13 | TRBD1 | TGTGCCAGCAGCTTAAACAGGGGGGATGAAAAACTGTTTTTT | CASSLNRGDEKLFF
- | 13 | TRBJ1-5 | TRBV30 | - | TGTGCCTGGAGAGGCCAGGGCAATCAGCCCCAGCATTTT | CAWRGQGNQPQHF
- | 17 | TRBJ1-2 | TRBV4-1 | TRBD1 | TGCGCCAGCAGCCAAGCCGGGACAGTAGGGGGGCTCTATGGCTACACCTTC | CASSQAGTVGGLYGYTF
- | 15 | TRBJ1-3 | TRBV9 | - | TGTGCCAGCTCGTCAGGGGCCCTCTCTGGAAACACCATATATTTT | CASSSGALSGNTIYF
- | 13 | TRBJ1-4 | TRBV2 | - | TGTGCCAGCACGGGGGTCGGTTGGGAAAAACTGTTTTTT | CASTGVGWEKLFF
few | 16 | TRBJ1-1 | TRBV27 | TRBD1 | TGTGCCAGCAGTTTCGGGGACAGGGGGCTCTACACTGAAGCTTTCTTT | CASSFGDRGLYTEAFF
few | 15 | TRBJ2-3 | TRBV19 | TRBD2 | TGTGCCAGTAGTAGACTAGCGGGAGGGCCTGGTACGCAGTATTTT | CASSRLAGGPGTQYF
once | 14 | TRBJ2-1 | TRBV7-3 | - | TGTGCCAGCAGCTTAACGGGAGGAGGCAATGAGCAGTTCTTC | CASSLTGGGNEQFF
- | 14 | TRBJ1-1 | TRBV6-5 | TRBD1 | TGTGCCAGCAGCACGGACAGGGTTGGCACTGAAGCTTTCTTT | CASSTDRVGTEAFF
- | 13 | TRBJ2-7 | TRBV19 | - | TGTGCCAGTAGTTCAAGAGACGGCTACGAGCAGTACTTC | CASSSRDGYEQYF
- | 17 | TRBJ2-5 | TRBV11-2 | TRBD2 | TGTGCCAGCAGCTCTGCGGGACTAGCGGGAGGGAGGGAGACCCAGTACTTC | CASSSAGLAGGRETQYF
- | 13 | TRBJ1-1 | TRBV2 | - | TGTGCCAGCAGTACGGTATTTAACACTGAAGCTTTCTTT | CASSTVFNTEAFF
- | 17 | TRBJ2-1 | TRBV10-3 | TRBD2 | TGTGCCATCAGTGAGTCCCCTAGCGGGAGCTCCTACAATGAGCAGTTCTTC | CAISESPSGSSYNEQFF
- | 15 | TRBJ1-1 | TRBV7-8 | - | TGTGCCAGCAGATCAATACGGGGGTCGGGCACTGAAGCTTTCTTT | CASRSIRGSGTEAFF
- | 17 | TRBJ2-7 | TRBV4-1 | TRBD1 | TGCGCCAGCAGCCAAGGTCGTCGGACAGGGGGACCTTACGAGCAGTACTTC | CASSQGRRTGGPYEQYF
- | 14 | TRBJ2-1 | TRBV19 | - | TGTGCCTCTAGAGGGGGACGACGAGGGAATGAGCAGTTCTTC | CASRGGRRGNEQFF
- | 14 | TRBJ1-1 | TRBV28 | - | TGTGCCAGCAGTTTAGGGCAGAGGAACACTGAAGCTTTCTTT | CASSLGQRNTEAFF
- | 16 | TRBJ1-2 | TRBV7-2 | TRBD1 | TGTGCCAGCAGCCCAACTAGAGACAGGGTGTCAGGCGGCTACACCTTC | CASSPTRDRVSGGYTF
- | 17 | TRBJ1-2 | TRBV7-9 | TRBD1 | TGTGCCAGCAGCCCCAGAGAACAGGCAGGGGGGGTCTATGGCTACACCTTC | CASSPREQAGGVYGYTF
- | 14 | TRBJ1-1 | TRBV4-3 | TRBD1 | TGCGCCAGCAGCCGGGACAGTAATTACGGTGAAGCTTTCTTT | CASSRDSNYGEAFF
- | 16 | TRBJ2-1 | TRBV4-2 | TRBD2 | TGTGCCAGCAGCCAAGCGGGCGGGAGTAACACCAATGAGCAGTTCTTC | CASSQAGGSNTNEQFF
- | 12 | TRBJ1-2 | TRBV24-1 | - | TGTGCCACCAGTGAGAGGTCGGATGGCTACACCTTC | CATSERSDGYTF
- | 13 | TRBJ2-1 | TRBV10-3 | - | TGTGCCATCAGTGAATTGCTTGTAGAGGAGCAGTTCTTC | CAISELLVEEQFF
- | 15 | TRBJ1-1 | TRBV9 | TRBD1 | TGTGCCAGCAGCGGACAGGGTTTAGCGAACACTGAAGCTTTCTTT | CASSGQGLANTEAFF
- | 15 | TRBJ1-1 | TRBV6-5 | - | TGTGCCAGCAGTTACTCGAGCGACAGTAGAACTGAAGCTTTCTTT | CASSYSSDSRTEAFF
- | 13 | TRBJ2-3 | TRBV12-3/TRBV12-4 | - | TGTGCCAGCAACAATTCAGGTACCGATACGCAGTATTTT | CASNNSGTDTQYF
- | 15 | TRBJ1-4 | TRBV27 | - | TGTGCCAGCAGTCCCTATACCGGGACACGGGAAAAACTGTTTTTT | CASSPYTGTREKLFF
once | 14 | TRBJ1-2 | TRBV27 | - | TGTGCCAGCAGTCCCTCCCCCGTTAACTATGGCTACACCTTC | CASSPSPVNYGYTF
once | 15 | TRBJ2-2 | TRBV7-9 | - | TGTGCCAGCAGCTTTAGCAGGGGAAACACCGGGGAGCTGTTTTTT | CASSFSRGNTGELFF
- | 15 | TRBJ1-1 | TRBV4-1 | TRBD1 | TGCGCCAGCAGCCTAAAAGGGACAGGGGAGAGCGAAGCTTTCTTT | CASSLKGTGESEAFF
- | 15 | TRBJ1-5 | TRBV5-1 | TRBD1 | TGCGCCAGCAGCCCAGGGGGCGGGATGGCTCAGCCCCAGCATTTT | CASSPGGGMAQPQHF
- | 14 | TRBJ2-1 | TRBV19 | TRBD2 | TGTGCCAGTAGTATGCGGGGGGGATTCAATGAGCAGTTCTTC | CASSMRGGFNEQFF